One sample yielded the 17 T cell receptor beta chains listed below, sequenced in a study of blood T cell repertoires in COVID-19. Libraries were prepared by immunoSEQ multiplex PCR; TCRdb keeps only in-frame clonotypes and omits some of them. The table shows over 400,000 clones, with 86% occurring only once. Sequenced: peripheral blood. These receptors originate from a woman aged 25-40 years with active or convalescent COVID-19.

DNA of the CDR3: TGCAGCGTTGACGGGGGGCAGGTCGCTGAAGCTTTCTTT. Its translation: CSVDGGQVAEAFF. The J gene is TRBJ1-1, the V gene TRBV29-1; D is perhaps TRBD1 (6 bases). Germline V gene sequence: CDR1 SQVTM, CDR2 ANQGSEA. CDR3 length equals 13 residues. Trimming pared 3 bases from V and 6 bases from J, leaving 14 bases between.

This clone is a singleton in its sample. The gene calls are TRBV6-5 and TRBJ2-2, with D possibly matching TRBD2 (5 bases). Per the germline V gene, CDR1 is MNHEY and CDR2 is SVGAGI. There are 14 residues in the CDR3. Trimming took off 6 bases at V and 6 bases at J, with 14 bases between the two ends. For the CDR3, the DNA is TGTGCCAGCAGGGACTTCCTCGCCCCCGGGGAGCTGTTTTTT. It encodes CASRDFLAPGELFF.

The CDR3: CASSLTQGGPSSYEQYF. CDR3 in DNA: TGTGCCAGCAGCCTTACCCAGGGGGGACCTTCCTCCTACGAGCAGTACTTC. This chain uses TRBV6-2 or TRBV6-3 with TRBJ2-7; D possibly corresponds to TRBD1 (7 bases). The CDR3 spans 17 residues. Germline CDR1 is MNHEY and CDR2 is SVGEGT. Trimming shortened V by 6 bases and J by 0 bases, and 21 bases separated the two germline ends.

The gene calls are TRBV5-4 and TRBJ1-2, with unresolved D. Trimming stripped 4 bases from V and 3 bases from J, with 13 bases between. The CDR3 contains 14 residues. The V gene's germline CDR1 is SGHNT and CDR2 YYREEE (reference sequence). CDR3 coding DNA: TGTGCCAGCAGCCGAGGTGGCGGGGACTATGGCTACACCTTC. As protein: CASSRGGGDYGYTF. Full variable domain (outside the CDR3, taken from reference TRBV5-4 and TRBJ1-2): ETGVTQSPTHLIKTRGQQVTLRCSSQSGHNTVSWYQQALGQGPQFIFQYYREEENGRGNFPPRFSGLQFPNYSSELNVNALELDDSALYLCASSRGGGDYGYTFGSGTRLTVV.

The CDR3 DNA reads TGTGCCAGCATGCCACTGACAGGGTCCTACAATGAGCAGTTCTTC. As protein: CASMPLTGSYNEQFF. This chain joins TRBV27 and TRBJ2-1, with 7 bases matching TRBD1. This CDR3 has 15 amino acids. CDR1 is MNHEY, CDR2 SMNVEV, per germline (reference sequence). With V trimmed by 7 bases and J by 1 base, 7 bases remained unmatched.

V gene TRBV3-1 (or the pseudogene TRBV3-2) combines with J gene TRBJ2-3; D not certain. Germline assignment: CDR1 LGHDT and CDR2 YNNKEL (reference sequence). V dropped 4 bases and J dropped 0 bases, with 8 bases sitting between them. This CDR3 region has 14 residues. The CDR3 region is CASSLAGSTDTQYF. CDR3 sequence (DNA): TGTGCCAGCAGCCTTGCCGGTAGCACAGATACGCAGTATTTT.

The genes are TRBV7-9 and TRBJ1-4; D may be TRBD1 (6 bases). Germline lookup yields CDR1 SEHNR and CDR2 FQNEAQ (reference sequence). The V gene lost 5 bases and the J gene lost 3 bases, with 10 bases spanning the gap. The CDR3 extends over 14 amino acids. CDR3 bases: TGTGCCAGCAGCCCGAAGGGGGCTAATGAAAAACTGTTTTTT. Residues: CASSPKGANEKLFF. Full variable domain (remainder filled in from reference TRBV7-9 and TRBJ1-4): DTGVSQNPRHKITKRGQNVTFRCDPISEHNRLYWYRQTLGQGPEFLTYFQNEAQLEKSRLLSDRFSAERPKGSFSTLEIQRTEQGDSAMYLCASSPKGANEKLFFGSGTQLSVL.

Comments on this clone: A junction end diverges from the germline sequence, so it may reflect a read error. CDR3 region: CASSKGQGTDTQYF. The CDR3 region has the DNA TGTGCCAGCTCAAAGGGACAGGGCACGGATACGCAGTATTTT. V gene TRBV18 combines with J gene TRBJ2-3; 9 nucleotides match TRBD1. CDR1 and CDR2 from the germline V gene are KGHSH and LQKENI. The CDR3 is made up of 14 amino acids.

This chain connects TRBV29-1 to TRBJ2-3; tentatively, D is TRBD2 (6 bases). V was cut by 7 bases and J by 2 bases, with 19 bases left in between. From germline, CDR1 is SQVTM and CDR2 ANQGSEA. The CDR3 has 15 residues. Here the CDR3 reads CSAATAGPNTDTQYF. CDR3 sequence (DNA): TGCAGCGCTGCTACGGCGGGACCTAACACAGATACGCAGTATTTT.

The chain combines TRBV10-3 with TRBJ2-2; 8 nucleotides align to TRBD1. J lost 1 base, V lost 6 bases, and 4 bases had no gene match. This CDR3 contains 15 residues. Germline CDR1 reads ENHRY; CDR2 reads SYGVKD. CDR3 nucleotides: TGTGCCATCAGGCCCGGGACAGGGAACACCGGGGAGCTGTTTTTT. This sequence encodes CAIRPGTGNTGELFF.

The V gene is TRBV4-1, the J gene TRBJ1-5, with 7 nucleotides matching TRBD1. Germline V gene sequence: CDR1 MGHRA, CDR2 YSYEKL. The ends lost 1 base at V and 0 bases at J; junction bases unmatched: 3. This CDR3 is 16 amino acids long. The CDR3 region is CASSQGTGGSNQPQHF. In nucleotides, the CDR3 is TGCGCCAGCAGCCAAGGGACAGGAGGTAGCAATCAGCCCCAGCATTTT.

The chain uses TRBV5-8 and TRBJ1-1, with no clear D. CDR3 length: 14 residues. V lost 3 bases, J lost 0 bases, and 9 bases lay in between. Per the germline V gene, CDR1 is SGHTS and CDR2 is YDEGEE. Written as DNA, the CDR3 is TGTGCCAGCAGCTACGAGGGCATGAACACTGAAGCTTTCTTT. This gives the protein CASSYEGMNTEAFF.

The V gene is TRBV10-3, the J gene TRBJ2-1; 7 bases are a match to TRBD1. The germline V gene encodes CDR1 ENHRY and CDR2 SYGVKD. This CDR3 spans 12 amino acids. Trimming cost V 11 bases and J 6 bases; bases outside gene matches: 7. The CDR3 sequence is CAVRQGTNEQFF. The CDR3 DNA reads as TGTGCCGTAAGACAGGGAACCAATGAGCAGTTCTTC.

The chain carries TRBV4-1 and TRBJ1-2; D is ambiguous. Trimming took off 1 base at V and 8 bases at J, with 17 bases between the two ends. The length of the CDR3 is 15 residues. The germline CDR1 and CDR2 sequences are MGHRA and YSYEKL. CDR3 amino acids: CASSQAQAVTRGYTF. CDR3 nucleotides: TGCGCCAGCAGCCAAGCCCAAGCGGTGACTCGCGGCTACACCTTC.

This chain uses TRBV18 with TRBJ2-2; weak D call: TRBD1 (6 bases). With 3 bases removed from V and 3 bases from J, the gap between germline ends came to 14 bases. Germline V gene data show CDR1 as KGHSH and CDR2 as LQKENI. This CDR3 comprises 16 residues. Written as DNA, the CDR3 is TGTGCCAGCTCACCCCTCCGCCCAGGGGACACCGGGGAGCTGTTTTTT. Translating it yields CASSPLRPGDTGELFF. Together with reference TRBV18 and TRBJ2-2, the CDR3 gives the full variable domain: NAGVMQNPRHLVRRRGQEARLRCSPMKGHSHVYWYRQLPEEGLKFMVYLQKENIIDESGMPKERFSAEFPKEGPSILRIQQVVRGDSAAYFCASSPLRPGDTGELFFGEGSRLTVL.

The chain joins TRBV15 to TRBJ2-6, with 9 bases aligning to TRBD1. The CDR3 length is 16 residues. Germline lookup yields CDR1 LNHNV and CDR2 YYDKDF (reference sequence). The ends lost 3 bases at V and 2 bases at J; junction bases unmatched: 2. As DNA, the CDR3 is TGTGCCACCAGCAGGAGGACAGGGGCTGGGGCCAACGTCCTGACTTTC. Translated, it gives CATSRRTGAGANVLTF.

The genes are TRBV7-9 and TRBJ1-1; no clear D gene. V lost 2 bases and J 3 bases, leaving 16 bases between the germline ends. Germline V gives CDR1 SEHNR, CDR2 FQNEAQ (reference sequence). The CDR3 runs 16 residues. Written as DNA, the CDR3 is TGTGCCAGCAGCTTACCCGTCCGGGGAATTGACACTGAAGCTTTCTTT. Its protein is CASSLPVRGIDTEAFF.